One and the same sample provided the 24 T cell receptor beta chains below, sequenced in a study of cytomegalovirus exposure and HLA in healthy donors. The PCR employed 60 Vbeta primers together with 13 Jbeta primers. Some clones are missing from TCRdb's copy, which holds only in-frame ones; the method was immunoSEQ multiplex PCR. The sample contains 110,000 or so clones, 65% to 75% of which appear only once. Sequences were obtained from PBMCs. The receptors stem from a woman in her thirties or forties in good health and CMV-seropositive.

The CDR3 reads CSVNLGRSYEQYF. CDR3 coding DNA: TGCAGCGTTAACTTGGGCCGTTCCTACGAGCAGTACTTC. The rearrangement uses TRBV29-1 and TRBJ2-7; D gene unclear. The CDR3 spans 13 residues. Germline V lookup: CDR1 SQVTM, CDR2 ANQGSEA. V was shortened by 5 bases and J by 1 base, with 12 bases between the two germline ends.

The chain recombines TRBV7-8 with TRBJ2-1, with TRBD2 matching 11 bases. Germline assignment: CDR1 SGHVS and CDR2 FQNEAQ. The CDR3 is 15 residues long. V dropped 2 bases and J dropped 9; count of bases not matched to a gene: 6. The CDR3 DNA sequence: TGTGCCAGCAGCTTATTAGCGGGGGGGCAAGGTGAGCAGTTCTTC. This gives the protein CASSLLAGGQGEQFF.

This chain links TRBV19 with TRBJ2-5; 10 positions agree with TRBD2. Germline CDR1 LNHDA, CDR2 SQIVND (reference sequence). The ends lost 3 bases at V and 3 bases at J; junction bases unmatched: 13. CDR3 length: 18 residues. The CDR3 protein is CASSMGLAGDLPEETQYF. CDR3 in DNA: TGTGCCAGTAGTATGGGGCTAGCGGGAGACTTACCCGAAGAGACCCAGTACTTC.

This chain joins TRBV4-2 and TRBJ2-7; 7 bases are a match to TRBD2. Looked up from germline, CDR1 is LGHNA and CDR2 is YNFKEQ. V trimming: 4 bases; J trimming: 3 bases; junction bases outside the gene matches: 6. The CDR3 runs to 14 residues. CDR3 loop: CASSPEGRGYEQYF. Here the CDR3 DNA reads TGTGCCAGCAGCCCAGAGGGGAGGGGCTACGAGCAGTACTTC.

About this clone: This sample also contains other DNA sequences that code for the same CDR3. V gene TRBV2 combines with J gene TRBJ2-1; D is uncertain. This CDR3 is built from 13 residues. Germline loops: CDR1 SNHLY, CDR2 FYNNEI. Between the trimmed V and J ends, which lost 6 bases and 3 bases, there was a span of 9 bases. CDR3 in DNA: TGTGCCAGCAGATTTCGGGTCTACAATGAGCAGTTCTTC. Residues: CASRFRVYNEQFF.

This chain uses TRBV4-1 with TRBJ1-2; D perhaps matches TRBD1 (6 bases). V shed 3 bases and J shed 0 bases, with 14 bases lying between them. From germline, CDR1 is MGHRA and CDR2 YSYEKL. This CDR3 is 16 amino acids long. For the CDR3, the DNA is TGCGCCAGCAGCCACATACAGGGATCCGCTAACTATGGCTACACCTTC. Its protein product is CASSHIQGSANYGYTF.

The rearrangement uses TRBV6-4 and TRBJ1-2; TRBD1 agrees at 7 bases. CDR3 size: 17 residues. J lost 0 bases, V lost 3 bases, and 10 bases had no gene match. Germline assignment: CDR1 MRHNA and CDR2 SNTAGT. The CDR3 here is CASSESPDRAANYGYTF. The CDR3 bases are TGTGCCAGCAGTGAATCACCTGACAGGGCGGCTAACTATGGCTACACCTTC.

The genes are TRBV27 and TRBJ2-5, with D perhaps TRBD1 (6 bases). V was shortened by 6 bases and J by 7 bases, with 21 bases between the two germline ends. The CDR3 totals 15 residues. Per germline, CDR1 MNHEY and CDR2 SMNVEV (reference sequence). CDR3 protein: CASRPHRVGVGTQYF. The CDR3 nucleotides are TGTGCCAGCAGACCCCACAGGGTTGGCGTTGGGACCCAGTACTTC.

The rearrangement joins TRBV5-1 to TRBJ2-2, with a possible D match to TRBD1 (5 bases). CDR3 size: 15 residues. Germline CDR1 and CDR2: SGHRS and YFSETQ. The V gene lost 2 bases and the J gene lost 0 bases, with 8 bases spanning the gap. CDR3 bases: TGCGCCAGCAGCTTACAGGCCTCGAACACCGGGGAGCTGTTTTTT. As protein: CASSLQASNTGELFF.

The J gene is TRBJ2-7, the V gene TRBV7-8; D may be TRBD2 (5 bases). The length of the CDR3 is 12 residues. The V gene's germline CDR1 is SGHVS and CDR2 FQNEAQ. Trimming pared 5 bases from V and 3 bases from J, leaving 8 bases between. The DNA of the CDR3 is TGTGCCAGCAGCCTCACTAGCTACGAGCAGTACTTC. It specifies CASSLTSYEQYF.

The chain is built from TRBV9 and TRBJ1-2; D uncertain. Trimming stripped 4 bases from V and 0 bases from J, with 25 bases between. This CDR3 is built from 19 residues. Germline values: CDR1 SGDLS, CDR2 YYNGEE. This CDR3 is CASSPQPGHTTGTNYGYTF. CDR3 DNA: TGTGCCAGCAGCCCTCAACCGGGCCACACTACGGGAACTAACTATGGCTACACCTTC.

The rearrangement uses TRBV18 and TRBJ1-1; 8 bases are a match to TRBD1. Germline V gene lookup returns CDR1 KGHSH and CDR2 LQKENI. V dropped 3 bases and J dropped 5; count of bases not matched to a gene: 2. The CDR3 is 13 amino acids. CDR3 loop: CASSPTGETEAFF. CDR3 DNA: TGTGCCAGCTCACCGACAGGGGAAACTGAAGCTTTCTTT.

V gene TRBV2 combines with J gene TRBJ1-6; no reliable D call. This CDR3 comprises 14 residues. V lost 1 base to trimming and J lost 5 bases, with 6 bases between them. Germline V gene lookup returns CDR1 SNHLY and CDR2 FYNNEI. CDR3 nucleotides: TGTGCCAGCAGTGAAGGCCAGAATAATTCACCCCTCCACTTT. As protein: CASSEGQNNSPLHF.

The chain uses TRBV7-2 and TRBJ1-1, with a weak D call TRBD1 (5 bases). Trimming cost V 2 bases and J 1 base, with 11 bases left between them. Germline V CDR1 and CDR2: SGHTA, FQGNSA. The CDR3 contains 15 residues. CDR3 nucleotides: TGTGCCAGCAGCTTAAGGCCCACAGGGAACACTGAAGCTTTCTTT. The encoded protein is CASSLRPTGNTEAFF. Looking up the rest from reference TRBV7-2 and TRBJ1-1 gives the full variable domain: GAGVSQSPSNKVTEKGKDVELRCDPISGHTALYWYRQSLGQGLEFLIYFQGNSAPDKSGLPSDRFSAERTGGSVSTLTIQRTQQEDSAVYLCASSLRPTGNTEAFFGQGTRLTVV.

In this sample, this clone turned up a few times. This chain joins TRBV11-3 and TRBJ2-1; the D gene is possibly TRBD2 (6 bases). The CDR3 extends over 14 amino acids. The V end lost 0 bases, the J end lost 7 bases, and 10 bases lay between the germline ends. Germline-derived CDR1 and CDR2 are SGHNT and YENEEA. The CDR3 bases are TGTGCCAGCAGCTTAGATACCGGGGGTAATGAGCAGTTCTTC. This codes for CASSLDTGGNEQFF.

The V and J genes are TRBV4-2 and TRBJ1-5; D possibly corresponds to TRBD1 (6 bases). This CDR3 is 16 amino acids long. CDR1 is LGHNA and CDR2 is YNFKEQ in the germline V gene. V was pared by 3 bases and J by 2 bases, with 14 bases between. CDR3 loop: CASSQALQGRNQPQHF. As DNA, the CDR3 is TGTGCCAGCAGCCAGGCCCTACAGGGTCGCAATCAGCCCCAGCATTTT.

This clone was found a few times. The chain has TRBV6-6 and TRBJ2-5, with D unclear. This CDR3 spans 12 amino acids. Per the germline V gene, CDR1 is MNHNY and CDR2 is SVGAGI (reference sequence). V gave up 8 bases and J gave up 5 bases, with 12 bases separating them. The CDR3 DNA sequence: TGTGCCAGCCGTGCAGGTGGGGAGACCCAGTACTTC. Amino acids: CASRAGGETQYF.

A few counts support this clone. The chain links TRBV7-3 to TRBJ2-5; 7 bases map to TRBD2. This CDR3 has 15 residues. CDR1 and CDR2 from the germline V gene are SGHTA and FQGTGA. V lost 4 bases to trimming and J lost 4 bases; unmatched junction nucleotides: 9. The CDR3: CASSSLGVAGETQYF. In DNA form, the CDR3 reads TGTGCCAGCAGCTCCTTAGGGGTAGCGGGAGAGACCCAGTACTTC.

V and J are TRBV2 and TRBJ1-1; D unresolved. The CDR3 consists of 14 residues. The germline V gene has CDR1 SNHLY and CDR2 FYNNEI. Trimming removed 2 bases at V and 2 bases at J, with 9 bases between. CDR3 loop: CASSERRGNTEAFF. CDR3 DNA sequence: TGTGCCAGCAGTGAACGCCGGGGAAACACTGAAGCTTTCTTT.

This clone occurred a few times. The chain joins TRBV30 to TRBJ1-4; D gene ambiguous. There are 13 residues in the CDR3. The V end was cut by 2 bases, the J end by 0 bases, with 4 bases between. In germline, CDR1 is GTSNPN, CDR2 SVGIG (reference sequence). The CDR3 loop reads CAWSQATNEKLFF. The CDR3 DNA follows: TGTGCCTGGAGTCAGGCAACTAATGAAAAACTGTTTTTT.

This chain connects TRBV6-5 to TRBJ1-2; D may be TRBD1 (6 bases). This CDR3 spans 15 amino acids. Germline lookup yields CDR1 MNHEY and CDR2 SVGAGI. V lost 2 bases and J lost 8, with 18 bases in between. The CDR3 bases are TGTGCCAGCAGTTACGATTGGCGGGGGCAGGGGGGCTACACCTTC. Translated, it gives CASSYDWRGQGGYTF.

This clone was detected a few times. The CDR3 loop is CAWSGGGNQPQHF. In DNA form, the CDR3 reads TGTGCCTGGAGCGGCGGGGGCAATCAGCCCCAGCATTTT. The chain uses TRBV30 and TRBJ1-5; D uncertain. This CDR3 contains 13 residues. Germline CDR1 is GTSNPN and CDR2 is SVGIG (reference sequence). Trimming shortened V by 3 bases and J by 2 bases, and 8 bases separated the two germline ends.

V and J are TRBV27 and TRBJ2-5; 10 nucleotides agree with TRBD1. Near its end, the DNA agrees better with TRBJ2-7, so the J call may be wrong. The V gene's germline CDR1 is MNHEY and CDR2 SMNVEV (reference sequence). The CDR3 totals 14 residues. The CDR3 nucleotides are TGTGCCAGCAGTATCGGACAGGGGGCCTACGAGCAGTACTTC. It translates to CASSIGQGAYEQYF.

This chain links TRBV15 with TRBJ1-1; a possible D gene is TRBD1 (6 bases). Germline lookup yields CDR1 LNHNV and CDR2 YYDKDF (reference sequence). V was clipped by 3 bases and J by 1 base, with 18 bases between them. This CDR3 has 17 residues. CDR3 coding DNA: TGTGCCACCAGCAGCCCGGACAGCTCAGGTACGAACACTGAAGCTTTCTTT. This gives the protein CATSSPDSSGTNTEAFF.